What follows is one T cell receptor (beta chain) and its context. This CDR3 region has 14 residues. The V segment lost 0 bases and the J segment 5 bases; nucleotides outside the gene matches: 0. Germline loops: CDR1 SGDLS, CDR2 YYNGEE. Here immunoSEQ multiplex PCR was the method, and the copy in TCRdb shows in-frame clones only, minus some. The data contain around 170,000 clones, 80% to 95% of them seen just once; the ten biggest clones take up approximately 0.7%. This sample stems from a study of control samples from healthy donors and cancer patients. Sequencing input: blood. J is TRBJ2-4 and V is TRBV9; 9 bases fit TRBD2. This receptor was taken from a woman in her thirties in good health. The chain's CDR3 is CASSVGLAENIQYF. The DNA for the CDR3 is TGTGCCAGCAGCGTAGGACTAGCGGAAAACATTCAGTACTTC.